This is a list of T cell receptor beta chains from one sample in a study of T cell repertoires in cytomegalovirus infection. TCRdb redid the calling of the reads with MiXCR, one entry per CDR3 protein. This table holds roughly 230,000 distinct CDR3 sequences, 9% to 15% found once. Sequencing used PBMCs. Every receptor here comes from a human donor in good health (CMV status not recorded). Some clones in this sample may be carry-over from other donors' samples. Both conserved end residues are part of each CDR3. Fields, in order: clone size, J gene, V gene, D gene, CDR3 DNA, CDR3 protein. A D gene is named only where the DNA matches it firmly. Clone size appears in some rows only: once, few, many, or a class for an expanded clone.

size: many; J: TRBJ1-2; V: TRBV25-1; D: .; DNA: TGTGCCAGCAGTGAATCGGCCCGTTTCAGCTTC; CDR3: CASSESARFSF
size: few; J: TRBJ1-6; V: TRBV2; D: .; DNA: TGTGCCAGCAGTGAGTCGGAAGGGGGTTCACCCCTCCACTTT; CDR3: CASSESEGGSPLHF
size: many; J: TRBJ1-2; V: TRBV7-9; D: .; DNA: TGTGCCAGCAGCCTTCCAAACTCCCTCGGTTACACCTTC; CDR3: CASSLPNSLGYTF
size: .; J: TRBJ2-3; V: TRBV9; D: TRBD2; DNA: TGTGCCAGCAGCGTAGAACTAGCGGGAGGGCGAGTGGCAGATACGCAGTATTTT; CDR3: CASSVELAGGRVADTQYF
size: many; J: TRBJ2-1; V: TRBV11-2; D: TRBD2; DNA: TGTGCCAGCAGCTTAATAAGAACTAGCGGCTCCGGGGAGCAGTTCTTC; CDR3: CASSLIRTSGSGEQFF
size: few; J: TRBJ2-7; V: TRBV11-2; D: TRBD2; DNA: TGTGCCAGCAGCTCAAGCGGGGTGCTCTACGAGCAGTACTTC; CDR3: CASSSSGVLYEQYF
size: .; J: TRBJ1-1; V: TRBV5-1; D: .; DNA: TGCGCCAGCAGCTACCCGACGGGCGGGAACACTGAAGCTTTCTTT; CDR3: CASSYPTGGNTEAFF
size: many; J: TRBJ2-1; V: TRBV10-3; D: .; DNA: TGTGCCATCAGTGAGCTGACGGAGGGCAATGAGCAGTTCTTC; CDR3: CAISELTEGNEQFF
size: many; J: TRBJ2-2; V: TRBV19; D: .; DNA: TGTGCCAGTGCTGGGGGGAGACAGGGCGATTCCGGGGAGCTGTTTTTT; CDR3: CASAGGRQGDSGELFF
size: many; J: TRBJ1-1; V: TRBV7-2; D: .; DNA: TGTGCCAGCAGCATGCTCAGGGATACAGAAGCTTTCTTT; CDR3: CASSMLRDTEAFF
size: many; J: TRBJ2-7; V: TRBV7-2; D: TRBD2; DNA: TGTGCCAGCAGCTTTAGCGGGAGTCGGACCTCCTACGAGCAGTACTTC; CDR3: CASSFSGSRTSYEQYF
size: few; J: TRBJ1-2; V: TRBV5-4; D: .; DNA: TGTGCCAGCAGCTTCACTACGGGTGGCTACACCTTC; CDR3: CASSFTTGGYTF
size: many; J: TRBJ2-5; V: TRBV7-2; D: TRBD2; DNA: TGTGCCAGCAGCGAAAATCCTAGCGGGAGAGTGGGGGAGACCCAGTACTTC; CDR3: CASSENPSGRVGETQYF
size: many; J: TRBJ2-1; V: TRBV19; D: TRBD1; DNA: TGTGCCAGTAGTAGACAGGGCCGCCACAATGAGCAGTTCTTC; CDR3: CASSRQGRHNEQFF
size: few; J: TRBJ1-5; V: TRBV20-1; D: TRBD1; DNA: TGCAGTGCTAGAGAGTCAGGCCAGGGGGGACAGCCCCAGCATTTT; CDR3: CSARESGQGGQPQHF
size: many; J: TRBJ2-5; V: TRBV7-2; D: .; DNA: TGTGCCAGCAGCTTAGAGTTCTACCAAGAGACCCAGTACTTC; CDR3: CASSLEFYQETQYF
size: many; J: TRBJ2-7; V: TRBV7-2; D: .; DNA: TGTGCCAGCAGCTTAGGCCAGGGGCACTACGAGCAGTACTTC; CDR3: CASSLGQGHYEQYF
size: many; J: TRBJ2-6; V: TRBV12-3/TRBV12-4; D: TRBD1; DNA: TGTGCCAGCAGCCGGGACAGGGGAATCTCTGGGGCCAACGTCCTGACTTTC; CDR3: CASSRDRGISGANVLTF